The rows below give T cell receptor beta chains drawn from one sample of a study of a mutant IDH1 vaccine in newly diagnosed glioma. Sequencing was performed with immunoSEQ multiplex PCR; in TCRdb, only in-frame clones are kept and a portion is missing. The repertoire holds about 69,000 clones, with 80% to 90% as singletons. The source material was PBMCs, sampled from a glioma patient treated with radiotherapy, temozolomide or both. These receptors were taken from a man between 25 and 39 years old with glioma. Each CDR3 is given with its conserved first and last residue. The order of the fields is V gene, clone size, D gene, J gene, CDR3 DNA, CDR3 protein. A D gene is named only where the DNA matches it firmly. A row's size may be missing; if present it is once, few, many or a size class.

TRBV5-6	NA	NA	TRBJ2-2	TGTGCCAGCAGCTTGCATACCGGGGAGCTGTTTTTT	CASSLHTGELFF
TRBV5-1	NA	NA	TRBJ1-6	TGCGCCAGCAGCTTGGACAGACCCTATAATTCACCCCTCCACTTT	CASSLDRPYNSPLHF
TRBV5-6	NA	TRBD1	TRBJ1-6	TGTGCCAGCAGCATCCTCAGCACGACAGGGATGGGTAATTCACCCCTCCACTTT	CASSILSTTGMGNSPLHF
TRBV19	NA	TRBD1	TRBJ2-6	TGTGCCAGTAGTATAAAGACAGGGGGATCTGGGGCCAACGTCCTGACTTTC	CASSIKTGGSGANVLTF
TRBV18	NA	NA	TRBJ1-5	TGTGCCAGCTCGCAACAGGGTGGAAGCAATCAGCCCCAGCATTTT	CASSQQGGSNQPQHF
TRBV2	NA	NA	TRBJ2-7	TGTGCCAGCATCGGGACACCCAGCTACGAGCAGTACTTC	CASIGTPSYEQYF
TRBV23-1	NA	NA	TRBJ2-5	TGCGCCAGCAGTCAATCTCCGTCAACCCAATTTCAGGGGCGTCAAGAGACCCAGTACTTC	CASSQSPSTQFQGRQETQYF
TRBV10-1	NA	NA	TRBJ2-2	TGCGCCAGCAGTACAAACAGGGTGGGGAAGACCGGGGAGCTGTTTTTT	CASSTNRVGKTGELFF
TRBV11-2	NA	TRBD1	TRBJ1-2	TGTGCCAGCAGCTCCCGTGGGACAGGGGACTATGGCTACACCTTC	CASSSRGTGDYGYTF
TRBV5-1	NA	NA	TRBJ2-5	TGCGCCAGCAGCTTGGGTCAGAATCAAGAGACCCAGTACTTC	CASSLGQNQETQYF
TRBV28	NA	NA	TRBJ2-7	TGTGCCAGCAGTCCCACCGGGACACTCTTGAGGGGCCAGTACTTC	CASSPTGTLLRGQYF
TRBV2	NA	NA	TRBJ2-3	TGTGCCAGCAGTGAAGAACTTGTCTCGCCAGATACGCAGTATTTT	CASSEELVSPDTQYF
TRBV9	NA	NA	TRBJ1-2	TGTGCCAGCAGCGTCGATAGTAGGTCTGGTCCTAACTATGGCTACACCTTC	CASSVDSRSGPNYGYTF
TRBV2	NA	NA	TRBJ2-2	TGTGCCAGCAGTGTGCGAAGCGACACCGGGGAGCTGTTTTTT	CASSVRSDTGELFF
TRBV18	NA	TRBD1	TRBJ2-2	TGTGCCGGCCCGCCCGCGACAGGGCCGAACACCGGGGAGCTGTTTTTT	CAGPPATGPNTGELFF
TRBV30	NA	TRBD2	TRBJ2-6	TGTGCCTGGAGTTCCCTAGCGGGGGGCTCTGGGGCCAACGTCCTGACTTTC	CAWSSLAGGSGANVLTF
TRBV10-1	NA	NA	TRBJ2-3	TGCGCCAGCAGTGAGTGGGCCAGGGGACCGACAGATACGCAGTATTTT	CASSEWARGPTDTQYF
TRBV2	NA	TRBD1	TRBJ2-7	TGTGCCAGCAGCGGACAGGGTTACTACGAGCAGTACTTC	CASSGQGYYEQYF
TRBV11-2	NA	TRBD2	TRBJ2-3	TGTGCCAGCAGCTTCGCTCTAGCGGGGGCCACAGATACGCAGTATTTT	CASSFALAGATDTQYF
TRBV28	NA	TRBD2	TRBJ2-7	TGTGCCAGCAGTTTGACTAGCGGGAGCTACAGGCAGTACTTC	CASSLTSGSYRQYF
TRBV10-3	NA	TRBD2	TRBJ2-7	TGTGCCAGCAGTTACTGGGGTAGCGGGGGTGAGACGCGGGAGCAGTACTTC	CASSYWGSGGETREQYF
TRBV4-1	NA	TRBD1	TRBJ1-1	TGCGCCAGCACCTTCACTACATACGGGACAGGGAACACTGAAGCTTTCTTT	CASTFTTYGTGNTEAFF
TRBV29-1	once	TRBD2	TRBJ2-1	TGCAGCGTTGAAGCGGGGGGGCCGAGCAATGAGCAGTTCTTC	CSVEAGGPSNEQFF
TRBV6-5	NA	TRBD2	TRBJ2-5	TGTGCCAGCAGTCCGGGACTAGCGGTGGGGGAGACCCAGTACTTC	CASSPGLAVGETQYF
TRBV5-1	NA	TRBD1	TRBJ1-2	TGCGCCAGCAGCGGGACAGGGACGCCTAACTATGGCTACACCTTC	CASSGTGTPNYGYTF
TRBV27	NA	NA	TRBJ1-2	TGTGCCAGCAGTTTGAGTTGGCGCTATGGCTACACCTTC	CASSLSWRYGYTF
TRBV18	NA	TRBD1	TRBJ2-7	TGTGCCAGCTCACTGGACAGGGGGCCCTCCTACGAGCAGTACTTC	CASSLDRGPSYEQYF
TRBV2	NA	NA	TRBJ1-5	TGTGCCAGCAGTGATGTCCAGAATTTCTATAGCAATCAGCCCCAGCATTTT	CASSDVQNFYSNQPQHF
TRBV27	NA	NA	TRBJ1-2	TGTGCCGTCCGGGACCGCCGCCTCGCTGGCTATGGCTACACCTTC	CAVRDRRLAGYGYTF
TRBV9	NA	NA	TRBJ1-5	TGTGCCAGCAGCGCCACACCCTTGGGAGGTCAGCCCCAGCATTTT	CASSATPLGGQPQHF
TRBV10-2	NA	NA	TRBJ1-6	TGCGCCAGCAGGGGAAGACAGGCCGATTCACCCCTCCACTTT	CASRGRQADSPLHF
TRBV9	few	NA	TRBJ1-1	TGTGCCAGCAGCGTAGGGGGAGAGAATGAAGCTTTCTTT	CASSVGGENEAFF
TRBV28	NA	NA	TRBJ1-1	TGTGCCAGCGGTTTACAGGGTTTGGCTGAAGCTTTCTTT	CASGLQGLAEAFF
TRBV18	NA	TRBD1	TRBJ1-5	TGTGCCAGCTCCCCGGACAGGGTTGGTCAGCCCCAGCATTTT	CASSPDRVGQPQHF
TRBV7-6	NA	NA	TRBJ1-5	TGTGCCAGCAGCTCGGGAGTTATCAGCCCCCAGCATTTT	CASSSGVISPQHF
TRBV18	NA	NA	TRBJ1-6	TGTGCCACCACGACAGAGATTGGGGGTTCACCCCTCCACTTT	CATTTEIGGSPLHF
TRBV29-1	NA	NA	TRBJ2-2	TGCAGCGGACGGGGGACCGGGGAGCTGTTTTTT	CSGRGTGELFF
TRBV30	NA	NA	TRBJ2-5	TGTGCCTGGAGTGTTGGGTCCCAGAGTGAGACCCAGTACTTC	CAWSVGSQSETQYF
TRBV6-6	NA	TRBD2	TRBJ2-3	TGTGCCAGCAGACTAGCGGGGGGCACAGATACGCAGTATTTT	CASRLAGGTDTQYF
TRBV28	NA	TRBD1	TRBJ1-1	TGTGCCAGCAGGTCTAACGGACAGGGGAGGACTGAAGCTTTCTTT	CASRSNGQGRTEAFF
TRBV13	NA	NA	TRBJ1-2	TGTGCCAGCAGCCAGCGATCAGGGGTAGGCTACACCTTC	CASSQRSGVGYTF
TRBV6-4	few	NA	TRBJ2-6	TGTGCCAGCAGTGACAACTCTGGGGCCAACGTCCTGACTTTC	CASSDNSGANVLTF
TRBV6-1	NA	NA	TRBJ2-5	TGTGCCAGCAGTGTCCGGGCTTATCGGGAGACCCAGTACTTC	CASSVRAYRETQYF
TRBV15	NA	NA	TRBJ2-3	TGTGCCACCAGCAGCGGGACAACTGCGCAGTATTTT	CATSSGTTAQYF
TRBV5-4	few	TRBD1	TRBJ1-5	TGTGCCAGCAGCTCGGGACAGGGGGCGAGTCAGCCCCAGCATTTT	CASSSGQGASQPQHF
TRBV19	NA	NA	TRBJ1-2	TGTGCCAGTAGTTCTTCCCTCCACCCAGGCTATGGCTACACCTTC	CASSSSLHPGYGYTF
TRBV5-8	NA	NA	TRBJ1-5	TGTGCCAGCAGGGGGGAACAGCCCCAGCATTTT	CASRGEQPQHF
TRBV5-1	few	NA	TRBJ1-1	TGCGCCAGCAGCTTGGCGAGCGGGTATTACACTGAAGCTTTCTTT	CASSLASGYYTEAFF
TRBV5-1	NA	NA	TRBJ1-1	TGCGCCAGCAGCTTGGTGGCGAACACTGAAGCTTTCTTT	CASSLVANTEAFF
TRBV5-1	NA	NA	TRBJ1-1	TGCGCCAGCAGCTTGGTTTCTGGGGGTCGAGTCCTTGGGAACACTGAAGCTTTCTTT	CASSLVSGGRVLGNTEAFF
TRBV18	NA	NA	TRBJ1-2	TGTGCCAGCTACACCGACGGTGGTGGGGGCTACACCTTC	CASYTDGGGGYTF
TRBV7-9	NA	NA	TRBJ2-3	TGTGCCAGCAGTCCGCGCGGGGATACGCAGTATTTT	CASSPRGDTQYF
TRBV15	NA	NA	TRBJ1-2	TGTGCCACCAGGCCAGTAGCTAACTATGGCTACACCTTC	CATRPVANYGYTF